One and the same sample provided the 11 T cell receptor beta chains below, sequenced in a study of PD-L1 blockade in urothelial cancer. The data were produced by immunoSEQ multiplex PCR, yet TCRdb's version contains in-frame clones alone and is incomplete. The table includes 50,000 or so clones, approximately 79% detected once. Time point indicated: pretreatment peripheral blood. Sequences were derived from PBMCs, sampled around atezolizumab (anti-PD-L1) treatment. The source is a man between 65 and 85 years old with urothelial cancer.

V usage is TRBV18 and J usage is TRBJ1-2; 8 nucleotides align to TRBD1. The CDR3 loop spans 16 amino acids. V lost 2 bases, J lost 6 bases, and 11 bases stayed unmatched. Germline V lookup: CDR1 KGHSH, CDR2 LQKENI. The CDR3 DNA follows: TGTGCCAGCTCACCAGTGCAGGGGGCTGAATCGGATGGCTACACCTTC. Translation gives CASSPVQGAESDGYTF.

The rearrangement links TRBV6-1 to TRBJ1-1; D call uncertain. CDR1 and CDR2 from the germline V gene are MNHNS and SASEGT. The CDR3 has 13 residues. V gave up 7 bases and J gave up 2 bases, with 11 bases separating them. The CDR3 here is CASTGWQNTEAFF. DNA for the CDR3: TGTGCCAGCACGGGATGGCAAAACACTGAAGCTTTCTTT.

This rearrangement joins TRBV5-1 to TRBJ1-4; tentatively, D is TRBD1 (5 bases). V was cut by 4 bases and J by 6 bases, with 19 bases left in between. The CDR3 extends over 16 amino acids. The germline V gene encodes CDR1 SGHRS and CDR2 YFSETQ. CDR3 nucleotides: TGCGCCAGCAGCCCGGTCCCCGGCCCGGGGGATGAAAAACTGTTTTTT. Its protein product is CASSPVPGPGDEKLFF.

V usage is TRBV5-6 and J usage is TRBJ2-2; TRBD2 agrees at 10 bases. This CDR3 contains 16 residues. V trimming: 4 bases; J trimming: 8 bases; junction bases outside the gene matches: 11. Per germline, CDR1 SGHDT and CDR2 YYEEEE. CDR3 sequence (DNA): TGTGCCAGCAGCCCGGGACTAGCGAGCGTTGGGGGGGAGCTGTTTTTT. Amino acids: CASSPGLASVGGELFF.

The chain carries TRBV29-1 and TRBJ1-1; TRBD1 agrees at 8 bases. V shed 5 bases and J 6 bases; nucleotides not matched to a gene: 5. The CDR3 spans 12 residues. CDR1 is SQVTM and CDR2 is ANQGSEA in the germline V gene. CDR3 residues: CSVMTGAPEAFF. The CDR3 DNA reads TGCAGCGTTATGACAGGGGCCCCTGAAGCTTTCTTT.

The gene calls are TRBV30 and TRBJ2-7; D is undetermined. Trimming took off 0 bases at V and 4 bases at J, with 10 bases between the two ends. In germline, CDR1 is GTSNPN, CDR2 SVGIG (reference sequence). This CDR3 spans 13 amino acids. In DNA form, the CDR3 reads TGTGCCTGGAGTGTCAGGCCGAAATACGAGCAGTACTTC. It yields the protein CAWSVRPKYEQYF.

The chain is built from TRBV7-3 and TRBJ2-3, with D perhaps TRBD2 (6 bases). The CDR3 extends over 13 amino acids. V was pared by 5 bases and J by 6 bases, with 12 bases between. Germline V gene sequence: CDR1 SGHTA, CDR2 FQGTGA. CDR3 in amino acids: CASSREPGDTQYF. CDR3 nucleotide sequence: TGTGCCAGCAGCCGGGAGCCGGGGGATACGCAGTATTTT.

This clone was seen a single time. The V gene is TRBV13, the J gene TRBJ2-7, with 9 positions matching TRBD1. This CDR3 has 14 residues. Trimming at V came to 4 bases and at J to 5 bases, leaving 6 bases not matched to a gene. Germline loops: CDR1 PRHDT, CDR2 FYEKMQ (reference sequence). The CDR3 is CASSSADRGNEQYF. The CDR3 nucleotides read TGTGCCAGCAGCTCAGCGGACAGGGGCAACGAGCAGTACTTC.

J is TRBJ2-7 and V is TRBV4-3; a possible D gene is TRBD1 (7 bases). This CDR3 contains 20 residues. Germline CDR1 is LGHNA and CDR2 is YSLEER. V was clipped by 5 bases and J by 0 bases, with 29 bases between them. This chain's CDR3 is CASSKRGRLDASFISYEQYF. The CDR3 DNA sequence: TGCGCCAGCAGCAAAAGGGGGCGACTAGACGCGTCATTTATCTCCTACGAGCAGTACTTC.

Here the CDR3 DNA reads TGCGCCAGCAGTCATGGGGGGGATTACGAGCAGTACTTC. Encoded protein: CASSHGGDYEQYF. V is TRBV23-1 and J is TRBJ2-7; 7 positions match TRBD2. TRBV23-1 is recorded as an ORF, its role being uncertain. With V trimmed by 3 bases and J by 4 bases, 3 bases remained unmatched. The CDR3 totals 13 residues.

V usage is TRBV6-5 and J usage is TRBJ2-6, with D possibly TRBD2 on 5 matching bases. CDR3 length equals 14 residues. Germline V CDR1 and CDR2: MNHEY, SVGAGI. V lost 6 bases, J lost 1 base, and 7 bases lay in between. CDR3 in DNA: TGTGCCAGCAGAGCGGCTTCTGGGGCCAACGTCCTGACTTTC. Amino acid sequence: CASRAASGANVLTF.